Presented here are 25 T cell receptor beta chains from one specimen sequenced in a study of molecular identifiers for immune sequencing clone quantification. TCRdb called the PCR reads again in MiXCR, with one record for every CDR3 protein. The sample lists around 460,000 distinct CDR3 sequences, 25% seen once, with under 0.85% in the top ten. Sequenced input: naive CD8+ T cells from blood, with Jurkat cell RNA spiked in. Subset denoted: FACS-sorted CD8+CD4-CCR7+CD45RA+ naive T cells. Every receptor here comes from a human donor in good health. Some libraries in this study had Jurkat cell RNA spiked in.

This clonotype was found many times. The genes are TRBV20-1 and TRBJ2-7, with 7 bases lining up with TRBD1. J lost 0 bases, V lost 2 bases, and 1 base had no gene match. Looked up from germline, CDR1 is DFQATT and CDR2 is SNEGSKA (reference sequence). This CDR3 is built from 13 residues. In DNA form, the CDR3 reads TGCAGTGCTAGAAGGGACAGCTCCTACGAGCAGTACTTC. It codes for CSARRDSSYEQYF.

There are a few counts of this clonotype. The rearrangement links TRBV7-9 to TRBJ2-1; D is undetermined. The CDR3 runs to 16 residues. CDR1 is SEHNR and CDR2 is FQNEAQ in the germline V gene (reference sequence). The ends were cut back, 2 bases at V and 0 bases at J, with 11 bases in the middle. The CDR3 region has the DNA TGTGCCAGCAGCTTATCCCTCACCATCTCCTACAATGAGCAGTTCTTC. This codes for CASSLSLTISYNEQFF.

This clonotype has a handful of counts. V and J are TRBV20-1 and TRBJ2-2, with unresolved D. The CDR3 contains 12 residues. V was shortened by 7 bases and J by 3 bases, with 9 bases between the two germline ends. Germline assignment: CDR1 DFQATT and CDR2 SNEGSKA (reference sequence). CDR3 sequence: CSDSKYTGELFF. CDR3 in DNA: TGCAGTGACAGCAAGTACACCGGGGAGCTGTTTTTT.

This clonotype was seen at least ten times. The chain joins TRBV29-1 to TRBJ1-1; no clear D gene. The CDR3 has 15 amino acids. Trimming removed 3 bases at V and 4 bases at J, with 18 bases between. Germline loops: CDR1 SQVTM, CDR2 ANQGSEA. Written as DNA, the CDR3 is TGCAGCGTTGAGGTTCCCCTGGGGAAGAGCACTGAAGCTTTCTTT. This encodes CSVEVPLGKSTEAFF.

In regard to this clonotype: This clone may be a read error of a much larger clone one base away. V and J are TRBV5-4 and TRBJ2-5; D is ambiguous. This CDR3 contains 11 residues. From germline, CDR1 is SGHNT and CDR2 YYREEE (reference sequence). The CDR3 region is CASSLSETPYF. CDR3 in DNA: TGTGCCAGCAGCTTGAGTGAGACCCCGTACTTC. The full variable domain, rest sourced from reference TRBV5-4 and TRBJ2-5, is ETGVTQSPTHLIKTRGQQVTLRCSSQSGHNTVSWYQQALGQGPQFIFQYYREEENGRGNFPPRFSGLQFPNYSSELNVNALELDDSALYLCASSLSETPYFGPGTRLLVL.

In its sample, this clonotype was seen a few times. V gene TRBV4-3 combines with J gene TRBJ1-6, with TRBD1 matching over 7 bases. This CDR3 region has 16 residues. V shed 0 bases, J shed 7 bases, and the junction held 6 bases outside the gene matches. Germline CDR1 is LGHNA and CDR2 is YSLEER. Here the CDR3 DNA reads TGCGCCAGCAGCCAAGATTGGACAGGAATGAATTCACCCCTCCACTTT. Its protein product is CASSQDWTGMNSPLHF.

The V and J genes are TRBV12-3 or TRBV12-4 and TRBJ2-7, with D perhaps matching TRBD1 (8 bases). The CDR3 loop spans 15 amino acids. V was shortened by 5 bases and J by 3 bases, with 17 bases between the two germline ends. The CDR3 loop reads CASSPTQGGYYEQYF. The CDR3 DNA is TGTGCCAGCAGTCCAACACAGGGGGGGTACTACGAGCAGTACTTC.

Points on this clonotype: Its ends do not fully match the called genes, so a read error is possible. Here the CDR3 reads CASGLGKTSYNSPLHF. The CDR3 nucleotides read TGTGCCAGCGGTTTGGGGAAAACCTCCTATAATTCACCCCTCCACTTT. This chain uses TRBV28 with TRBJ1-6; D uncertain. This CDR3 is 16 amino acids long. The germline CDR1 and CDR2 sequences are MDHEN and SYDVKM.

The V and J genes are TRBV30 and TRBJ2-5; TRBD1 aligns across 11 bases. CDR1 is GTSNPN, CDR2 SVGIG, per germline (reference sequence). V lost 3 bases to trimming and J lost 5 bases; unmatched junction nucleotides: 2. There are 13 residues in the CDR3. The DNA of the CDR3 is TGTGCCTGGAGGGACAGGGGGCTTGAGACCCAGTACTTC. It yields the protein CAWRDRGLETQYF.

This chain uses TRBV3-1 with TRBJ2-5, with 8 nucleotides matching TRBD1. Germline assignment: CDR1 LGHDT and CDR2 YNNKEL (reference sequence). V gave up 10 bases and J gave up 2 bases; unmatched junction bases: 6. This CDR3 is 13 amino acids long. The CDR3 coding sequence is TGTGCCACCCTGACAGGGGATCAAGAGACCCAGTACTTC. It specifies CATLTGDQETQYF.

This sequence joins TRBV27 and TRBJ2-7; D unclear. V dropped 1 base and J dropped 6 bases, with 7 bases sitting between them. This CDR3 has 12 residues. The germline V gene encodes CDR1 MNHEY and CDR2 SMNVEV (reference sequence). The CDR3 DNA is TGTGCCAGCAGTTTATTGGAAGGCGAGCAGTACTTC. It yields the protein CASSLLEGEQYF.

This clonotype was found a few times. The gene calls are TRBV4-3 and TRBJ1-2; D is perhaps TRBD1 (5 bases). Per the germline V gene, CDR1 is LGHNA and CDR2 is YSLEER. Trimming took 0 bases from V and 2 from J, leaving 13 bases between them. This CDR3 comprises 16 residues. This CDR3 reads CASSQEIPSGNYGYTF. CDR3 coding DNA: TGCGCCAGCAGCCAAGAAATCCCTTCAGGGAACTATGGCTACACCTTC.

This clonotype was counted a few times. The rearrangement joins TRBV19 to TRBJ2-5; D not resolved. CDR3 length: 16 residues. From germline, CDR1 is LNHDA and CDR2 SQIVND (reference sequence). Trimming took 1 base from V and 5 from J, leaving 17 bases between them. The CDR3 sequence is CASSIGTRAEWETQYF. The CDR3 DNA sequence: TGTGCCAGTAGTATAGGCACTCGGGCGGAGTGGGAGACCCAGTACTTC.

This clonotype was detected only a few times. The rearrangement joins TRBV9 to TRBJ1-2; tentative D call: TRBD1 (5 bases). Trimming took off 4 bases at V and 2 bases at J, with 15 bases between the two ends. From germline, CDR1 is SGDLS and CDR2 YYNGEE. There are 15 residues in the CDR3. The CDR3 DNA is TGTGCCAGCAGCAGATCGGGACGGATAAACTATGGCTACACCTTC. Protein product: CASSRSGRINYGYTF. The variable domain in full, with the rest retrieved from reference TRBV9 and TRBJ1-2, is DSGVTQTPKHLITATGQRVTLRCSPRSGDLSVYWYQQSLDQGLQFLIQYYNGEERAKGNILERFSAQQFPDLHSELNLSSLELGDSALYFCASSRSGRINYGYTFGSGTRLTVV.

The rearrangement links TRBV6-6 to TRBJ2-3; 9 positions match TRBD2. From germline, CDR1 is MNHNY and CDR2 SVGAGI (reference sequence). V shed 0 bases, J shed 2 bases, and the junction held 9 bases outside the gene matches. The CDR3 sequence is 18 residues long. The CDR3 here is CASSYSMVAGAYTDTQYF. The CDR3 DNA reads TGTGCCAGCAGTTACTCGATGGTAGCGGGGGCCTACACAGATACGCAGTATTTT.

The rearrangement links TRBV4-1 to TRBJ2-7; a weak D match, TRBD1 (5 bases). Trimming took off 8 bases at V and 5 bases at J, with 22 bases between the two ends. The germline CDR1 and CDR2 sequences are MGHRA and YSYEKL. This CDR3 comprises 15 residues. DNA for the CDR3: TGCGCCAGCGGCAAAATAACTCTGACAGAAAACGAGCAGTACTTC. It is translated as CASGKITLTENEQYF.

A remark on this clonotype: One junction end does not reproduce the germline sequence, and a read error may be involved. This sequence joins TRBV28 and TRBJ2-2, with a weak D call TRBD2 (5 bases). This CDR3 is built from 15 residues. Germline V gives CDR1 MDHEN, CDR2 SYDVKM. This CDR3 is CASSFSSLNTGEPFF. The DNA for the CDR3 is TGTGCCAGCAGTTTCTCTAGCCTGAACACCGGGGAGCCGTTTTTT.

This clonotype was observed many times. The CDR3 coding sequence is TGCGCCAGCAGCCTGACAGGGGTTTGGAGCACAGATACGCAGTATTTT. It translates to CASSLTGVWSTDTQYF. The chain couples TRBV5-1 to TRBJ2-3; the match to TRBD1 covers 8 bases. The germline CDR1 and CDR2 sequences are SGHRS and YFSETQ. Germline trimming cut 4 bases from V and 0 bases from J; bases unmatched to any gene: 7. This CDR3 contains 16 residues.

This clonotype was seen ten or more times. The chain joins TRBV7-9 to TRBJ2-3; tentative D call: TRBD1 (5 bases). Trimming pared 4 bases from V and 2 bases from J, leaving 10 bases between. The CDR3 loop spans 14 amino acids. CDR1 SEHNR and CDR2 FQNEAQ come from the germline V gene (reference sequence). The CDR3 DNA follows: TGTGCCAGCAGCTCCCCGGACATCACAGATACGCAGTATTTT. This gives the protein CASSSPDITDTQYF.

The chain has TRBV5-4 and TRBJ2-7, with 11 bases aligning to TRBD2. Germline CDR1 SGHNT, CDR2 YYREEE (reference sequence). CDR3 length equals 16 residues. V gave up 4 bases and J gave up 4 bases; unmatched junction bases: 10. DNA of the CDR3: TGTGCCAGCAGCCCAGGACTAGCGGGTCACCCGTACGAGCAGTACTTC. Protein sequence: CASSPGLAGHPYEQYF.

This clonotype showed up many times. The J gene is TRBJ1-1, the V gene TRBV28; TRBD1 agrees at 7 bases. Germline trimming cut 6 bases from V and 0 bases from J; bases unmatched to any gene: 13. The CDR3 totals 17 residues. Germline CDR1 MDHEN, CDR2 SYDVKM. The CDR3 reads CASSHSRPGQMNTEAFF. CDR3 in DNA: TGTGCCAGCAGCCACTCCCGGCCGGGACAGATGAACACTGAAGCTTTCTTT.

This rearrangement joins TRBV27 to TRBJ2-7; no reliable D call. Germline CDR1 and CDR2: MNHEY and SMNVEV (reference sequence). This CDR3 is built from 11 residues. Trimming shortened V by 6 bases and J by 6 bases, and 9 bases separated the two germline ends. The CDR3 DNA sequence: TGTGCCAGCAGACGCTTGGGCGAGCAGTACTTC. This encodes CASRRLGEQYF.

This clonotype was found many times. The chain recombines TRBV6-2 or TRBV6-3 with TRBJ2-3; the D gene could be TRBD1 or TRBD2 (5 bases each). Trimming took off 4 bases at V and 6 bases at J, with 20 bases between the two ends. The length of the CDR3 is 16 residues. Looked up from germline, CDR1 is MNHEY and CDR2 is SVGEGT. CDR3 bases: TGTGCCAGCAGTTCTCTTCCGGGGACGAAGATGGATACGCAGTATTTT. Protein: CASSSLPGTKMDTQYF.

This clonotype came up a few times. The chain carries TRBV7-9 and TRBJ2-5; D is uncertain. The germline V gene encodes CDR1 SEHNR and CDR2 FQNEAQ (reference sequence). The CDR3 has 9 amino acids. V was cut by 8 bases and J by 4 bases, with 2 bases left in between. This CDR3 is CASGETQYF. CDR3 DNA: TGTGCCAGCGGAGAGACCCAGTACTTC.

This chain links TRBV9 with TRBJ1-2, with 10 bases matching TRBD1. The CDR3 is 15 amino acids. The junction had 1 base not matched to a gene; V was cut back by 0 bases and J by 2 bases. Germline V gene sequence: CDR1 SGDLS, CDR2 YYNGEE. The DNA of the CDR3 is TGTGCCAGCAGCGTAGGACAGGGGGCGAACTATGGCTACACCTTC. Residues: CASSVGQGANYGYTF. The full variable domain, rest sourced from reference TRBV9 and TRBJ1-2, is DSGVTQTPKHLITATGQRVTLRCSPRSGDLSVYWYQQSLDQGLQFLIQYYNGEERAKGNILERFSAQQFPDLHSELNLSSLELGDSALYFCASSVGQGANYGYTFGSGTRLTVV.